Listed here are 13 T cell receptor beta chains from one sample, sequenced in a study of OX40 agonist ivuxolimab in advanced cancers. TCRdb's table, derived via immunoSEQ multiplex PCR, lists solely in-frame clones and lacks some. The table has roughly 68,000 clones, 75% to 85% seen once; the top ten hold approximately 1.5%. The sequences come from CD4+ or CD8+ T cells sorted from blood, collected in a trial of the OX40 agonist ivuxolimab. The origin of the receptors is an adult with an advanced solid tumor such as melanoma, head and neck, liver or kidney cancer.

The chain uses TRBV9 and TRBJ2-3; 11 nucleotides agree with TRBD2. V trimming: 3 bases; J trimming: 1 base; junction bases outside the gene matches: 4. Germline V lookup: CDR1 SGDLS, CDR2 YYNGEE. The CDR3 consists of 16 residues. The DNA of the CDR3 is TGTGCCAGCAGCGACCTAGCGGGGGGACGCACAGATACGCAGTATTTT. This encodes CASSDLAGGRTDTQYF.

The chain links TRBV5-1 to TRBJ2-7; D assignment may be TRBD1 or TRBD2 (5 bases each). The V end lost 1 base, the J end lost 0 bases, and 17 bases lay between the germline ends. Germline loops: CDR1 SGHRS, CDR2 YFSETQ. This CDR3 is 17 amino acids long. The CDR3 sequence: CASSLPGPSGSSYEQYF. For the CDR3, the DNA is TGCGCCAGCAGCTTGCCGGGACCGAGCGGTAGCTCCTACGAGCAGTACTTC.

This chain joins TRBV12-5 and TRBJ1-3; D is perhaps TRBD1 (5 bases). Between the trimmed V and J ends, which lost 7 bases and 0 bases, there was a span of 13 bases. The CDR3 extends over 15 amino acids. Per the germline V gene, CDR1 is LGHNT and CDR2 is FRNRAP. The CDR3 nucleotides read TGTGCTAGTGCCACGGGGGAAAGCTCTGGAAACACCATATATTTT. Its protein product is CASATGESSGNTIYF. Filled out from reference TRBV12-5 and TRBJ1-3, the complete variable domain reads DARVTQTPRHKVTEMGQEVTMRCQPILGHNTVFWYRQTMMQGLELLAYFRNRAPLDDSGMPKDRFSAEMPDATLATLKIQPSEPRDSAVYFCASATGESSGNTIYFGEGSWLTVV.

The genes are TRBV27 and TRBJ1-1; maybe TRBD1 (5 bases). V was shortened by 5 bases and J by 6 bases, with 16 bases between the two germline ends. CDR1 is MNHEY and CDR2 is SMNVEV in the germline V gene (reference sequence). This CDR3 is 14 amino acids long. The CDR3 region has the DNA TGTGCCAGCAGTGCCAGGGTCCATGTTGCTGAAGCTTTCTTT. Amino acid sequence: CASSARVHVAEAFF.

The chain links TRBV5-1 to TRBJ1-1; D is possibly TRBD1 (5 bases). The CDR3 covers 18 residues. V lost 2 bases and J 0 bases, leaving 20 bases between the germline ends. Germline V lookup: CDR1 SGHRS, CDR2 YFSETQ. The chain's CDR3 is CASSFWGTDDLMNTEAFF. The DNA for the CDR3 is TGCGCCAGCAGCTTCTGGGGCACGGACGACTTAATGAACACTGAAGCTTTCTTT.

The table lists this clone with a few counts. This chain connects TRBV4-2 to TRBJ1-1; tentatively, D is TRBD1 (5 bases). The CDR3 consists of 14 residues. Trimming left V 1 base short and J 5 bases short, with 11 bases between. Germline CDR1 LGHNA, CDR2 YNFKEQ. CDR3 DNA: TGTGCCAGCAGCCAAGTGGGGGGGGAGACTGAAGCTTTCTTT. Residues: CASSQVGGETEAFF.

V and J are TRBV19 and TRBJ1-1; TRBD1 matches at 8 bases. The CDR3 is 13 residues long. Germline CDR1 is LNHDA and CDR2 is SQIVND (reference sequence). V was clipped by 5 bases and J by 9 bases; unmatched bases: 8. The CDR3 is CASSGQGSVKAFF. CDR3 nucleotides: TGTGCCAGTAGTGGACAGGGTAGTGTTAAAGCTTTCTTT. Supplemented by reference TRBV19 and TRBJ1-1, the full variable domain reads DGGITQSPKYLFRKEGQNVTLSCEQNLNHDAMYWYRQDPGQGLRLIYYSQIVNDFQKGDIAEGYSVSREKKESFPLTVTSAQKNPTAFYLCASSGQGSVKAFFGQGTRLTVV.

The chain couples TRBV29-1 to TRBJ2-2, with D hard to call. CDR3 length equals 13 residues. CDR1 SQVTM and CDR2 ANQGSEA come from the germline V gene. The germline V and J ends were trimmed by 5 bases and 5 bases, with 12 bases remaining between them. In nucleotides, the CDR3 is TGCAGCGTTTTAATAGGTGGGACCGGGGAGCTGTTTTTT. This translates into CSVLIGGTGELFF.

This chain connects TRBV18 to TRBJ1-2, with D perhaps matching TRBD1 (5 bases). The V end lost 2 bases, the J end lost 6 bases, and 25 bases lay between the germline ends. The germline V gene has CDR1 KGHSH and CDR2 LQKENI. The CDR3 extends over 18 amino acids. CDR3 nucleotides: TGTGCCAGCTCACCAAACAGGCACCCTGGGAGGGTTGATGATGGCTACACCTTC. Translated, it gives CASSPNRHPGRVDDGYTF.

For the CDR3, the DNA is TGTGCCAGCAGTGAACGTGGGGGCCATGAGCAGTTCTTC. Translated: CASSERGGHEQFF. The gene calls are TRBV6-1 and TRBJ2-1; perhaps TRBD1 as D (6 bases). CDR3 length: 13 residues. From germline, CDR1 is MNHNS and CDR2 SASEGT. Trimming pared 2 bases from V and 8 bases from J, leaving 10 bases between.

The chain joins TRBV18 to TRBJ1-2; D might be TRBD1 (5 bases). The V gene's germline CDR1 is KGHSH and CDR2 LQKENI. V lost 6 bases and J lost 3, with 14 bases in between. This CDR3 has 14 residues. The CDR3 loop is CASSPRGVDYGYTF. The CDR3 nucleotides are TGTGCCAGCTCCCCTCGGGGGGTTGACTATGGCTACACCTTC.

The rearrangement links TRBV19 to TRBJ1-4, with D unresolved. Germline V gives CDR1 LNHDA, CDR2 SQIVND (reference sequence). The CDR3 extends over 14 amino acids. Trimming took 9 bases from V and 4 from J, leaving 15 bases between them. The CDR3 is CASGRRRLNEKLFF. The CDR3 region has the DNA TGTGCCAGCGGCCGCCGGCGGCTTAATGAAAAACTGTTTTTT.

The chain is built from TRBV5-1 and TRBJ1-3, with 8 bases matching TRBD1. The CDR3 spans 15 residues. With V trimmed by 6 bases and J by 0 bases, 5 bases remained unmatched. Germline-derived CDR1 and CDR2 are SGHRS and YFSETQ. The CDR3: CASTTGDASGNTIYF. The CDR3 DNA is TGCGCCAGCACGACAGGGGATGCCTCTGGAAACACCATATATTTT.